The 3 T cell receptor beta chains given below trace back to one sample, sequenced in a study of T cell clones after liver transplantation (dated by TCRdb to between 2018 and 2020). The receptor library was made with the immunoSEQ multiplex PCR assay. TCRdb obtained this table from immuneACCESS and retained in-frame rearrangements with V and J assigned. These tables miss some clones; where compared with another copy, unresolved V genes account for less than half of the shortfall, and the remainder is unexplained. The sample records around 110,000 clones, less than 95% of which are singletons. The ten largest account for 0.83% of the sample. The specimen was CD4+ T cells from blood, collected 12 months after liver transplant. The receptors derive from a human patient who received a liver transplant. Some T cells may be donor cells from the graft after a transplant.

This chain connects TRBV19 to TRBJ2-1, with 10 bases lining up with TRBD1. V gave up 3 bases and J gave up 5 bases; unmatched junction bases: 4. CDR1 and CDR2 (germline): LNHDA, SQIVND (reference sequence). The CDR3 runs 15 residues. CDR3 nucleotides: TGTGCCAGTAGTATTTCGGGACAGGGGAACAATGAGCAGTTCTTC. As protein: CASSISGQGNNEQFF.

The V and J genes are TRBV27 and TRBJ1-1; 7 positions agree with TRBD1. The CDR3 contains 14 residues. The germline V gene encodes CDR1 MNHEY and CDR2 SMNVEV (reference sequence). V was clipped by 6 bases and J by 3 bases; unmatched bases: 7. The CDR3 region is CASRRPGQYTEAFF. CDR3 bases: TGTGCCAGCAGGCGACCGGGACAGTACACTGAAGCTTTCTTT.

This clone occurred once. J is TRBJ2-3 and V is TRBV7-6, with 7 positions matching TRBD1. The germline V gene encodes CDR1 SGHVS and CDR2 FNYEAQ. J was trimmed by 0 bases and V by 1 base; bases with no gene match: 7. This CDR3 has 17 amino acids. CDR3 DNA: TGTGCCAGCAGCTTAGGAAGAGGGGGCTTCAGCACAGATACGCAGTATTTT. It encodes CASSLGRGGFSTDTQYF.